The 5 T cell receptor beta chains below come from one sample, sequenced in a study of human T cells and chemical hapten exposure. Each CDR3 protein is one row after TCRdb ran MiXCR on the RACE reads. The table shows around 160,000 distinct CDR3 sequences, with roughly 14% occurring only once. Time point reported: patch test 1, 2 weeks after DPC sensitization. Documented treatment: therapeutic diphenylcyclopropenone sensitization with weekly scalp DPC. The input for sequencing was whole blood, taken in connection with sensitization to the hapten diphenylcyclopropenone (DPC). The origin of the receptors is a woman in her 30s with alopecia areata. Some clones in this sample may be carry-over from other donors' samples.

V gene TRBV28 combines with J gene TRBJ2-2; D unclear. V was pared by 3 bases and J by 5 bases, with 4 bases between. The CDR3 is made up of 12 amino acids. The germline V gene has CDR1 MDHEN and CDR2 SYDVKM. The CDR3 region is CASSFRTGELFF. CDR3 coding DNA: TGTGCCAGCAGTTTTCGGACCGGGGAGCTGTTTTTT.

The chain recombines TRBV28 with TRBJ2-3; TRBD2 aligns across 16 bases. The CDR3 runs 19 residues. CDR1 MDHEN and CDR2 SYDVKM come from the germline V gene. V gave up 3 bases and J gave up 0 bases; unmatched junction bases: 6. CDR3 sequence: CASSFIGTSGGASTDTQYF. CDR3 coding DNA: TGTGCCAGCAGTTTTATCGGGACTAGCGGGGGGGCCAGCACAGATACGCAGTATTTT.

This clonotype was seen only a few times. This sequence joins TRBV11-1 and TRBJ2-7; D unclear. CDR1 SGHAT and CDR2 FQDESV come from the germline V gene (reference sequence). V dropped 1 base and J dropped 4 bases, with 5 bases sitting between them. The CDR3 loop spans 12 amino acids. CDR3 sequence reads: CASSLEQYEQYF. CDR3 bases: TGTGCCAGCAGCTTAGAACAGTACGAGCAGTACTTC.

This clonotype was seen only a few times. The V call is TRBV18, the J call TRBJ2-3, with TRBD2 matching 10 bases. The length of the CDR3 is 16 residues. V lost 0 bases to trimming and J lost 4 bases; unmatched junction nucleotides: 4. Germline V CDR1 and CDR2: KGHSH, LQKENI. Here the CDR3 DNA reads TGTGCCAGCTCACCACCGGGACTAGCGACTCCAGATACGCAGTATTTT. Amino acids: CASSPPGLATPDTQYF.

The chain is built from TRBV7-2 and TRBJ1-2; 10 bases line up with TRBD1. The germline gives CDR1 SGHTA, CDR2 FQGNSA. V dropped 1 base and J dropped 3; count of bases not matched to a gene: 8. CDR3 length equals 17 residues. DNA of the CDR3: TGTGCCAGCAGCTTAGATGGTTGGACAGGGGGAGACTATGGCTACACCTTC. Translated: CASSLDGWTGGDYGYTF. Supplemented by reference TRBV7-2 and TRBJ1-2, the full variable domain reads GAGVSQSPSNKVTEKGKDVELRCDPISGHTALYWYRQSLGQGLEFLIYFQGNSAPDKSGLPSDRFSAERTGGSVSTLTIQRTQQEDSAVYLCASSLDGWTGGDYGYTFGSGTRLTVV.